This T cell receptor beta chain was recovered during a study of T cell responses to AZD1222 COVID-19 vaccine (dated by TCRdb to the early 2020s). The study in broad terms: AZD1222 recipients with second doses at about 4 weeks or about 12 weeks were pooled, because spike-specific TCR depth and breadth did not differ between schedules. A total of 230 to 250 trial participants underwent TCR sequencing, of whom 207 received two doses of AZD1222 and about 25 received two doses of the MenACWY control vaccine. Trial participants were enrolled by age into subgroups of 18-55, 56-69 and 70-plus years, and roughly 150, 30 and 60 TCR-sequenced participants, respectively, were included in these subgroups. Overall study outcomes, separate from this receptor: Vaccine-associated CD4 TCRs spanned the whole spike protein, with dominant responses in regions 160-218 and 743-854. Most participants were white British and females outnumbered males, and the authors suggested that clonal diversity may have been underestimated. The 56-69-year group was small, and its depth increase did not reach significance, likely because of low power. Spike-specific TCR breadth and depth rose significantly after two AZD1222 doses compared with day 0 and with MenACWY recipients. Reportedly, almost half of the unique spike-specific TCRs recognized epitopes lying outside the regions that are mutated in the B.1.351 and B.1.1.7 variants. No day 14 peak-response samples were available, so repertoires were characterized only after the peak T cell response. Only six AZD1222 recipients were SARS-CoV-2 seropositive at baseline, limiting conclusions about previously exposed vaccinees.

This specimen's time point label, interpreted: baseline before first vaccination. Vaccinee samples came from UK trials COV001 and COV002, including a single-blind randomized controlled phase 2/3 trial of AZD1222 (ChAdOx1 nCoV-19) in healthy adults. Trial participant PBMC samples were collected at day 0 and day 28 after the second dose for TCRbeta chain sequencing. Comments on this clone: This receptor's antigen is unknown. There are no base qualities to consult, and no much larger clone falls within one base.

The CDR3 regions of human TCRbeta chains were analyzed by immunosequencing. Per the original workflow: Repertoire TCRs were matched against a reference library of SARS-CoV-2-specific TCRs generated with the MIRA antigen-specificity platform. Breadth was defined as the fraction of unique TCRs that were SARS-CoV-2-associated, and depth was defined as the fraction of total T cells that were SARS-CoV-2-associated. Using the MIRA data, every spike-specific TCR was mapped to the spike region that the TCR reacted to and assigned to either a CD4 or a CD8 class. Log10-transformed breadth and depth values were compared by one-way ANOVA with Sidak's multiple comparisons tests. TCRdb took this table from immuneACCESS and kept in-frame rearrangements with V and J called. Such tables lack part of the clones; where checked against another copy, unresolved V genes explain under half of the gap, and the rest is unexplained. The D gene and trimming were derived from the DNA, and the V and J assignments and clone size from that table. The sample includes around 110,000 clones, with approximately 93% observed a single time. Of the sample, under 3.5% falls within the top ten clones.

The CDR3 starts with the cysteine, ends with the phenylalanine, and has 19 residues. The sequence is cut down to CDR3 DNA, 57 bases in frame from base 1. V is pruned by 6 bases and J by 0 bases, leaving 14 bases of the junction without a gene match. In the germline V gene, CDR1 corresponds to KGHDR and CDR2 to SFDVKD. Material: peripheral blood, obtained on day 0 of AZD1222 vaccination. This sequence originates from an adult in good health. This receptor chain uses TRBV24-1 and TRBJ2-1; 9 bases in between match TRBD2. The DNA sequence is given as TGTGCCACCAGTAAGACTAGCGGCGTACAAATGGGCTCCTACAATGAGCAGTTCTTC. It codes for CATSKTSGVQMGSYNEQFF.